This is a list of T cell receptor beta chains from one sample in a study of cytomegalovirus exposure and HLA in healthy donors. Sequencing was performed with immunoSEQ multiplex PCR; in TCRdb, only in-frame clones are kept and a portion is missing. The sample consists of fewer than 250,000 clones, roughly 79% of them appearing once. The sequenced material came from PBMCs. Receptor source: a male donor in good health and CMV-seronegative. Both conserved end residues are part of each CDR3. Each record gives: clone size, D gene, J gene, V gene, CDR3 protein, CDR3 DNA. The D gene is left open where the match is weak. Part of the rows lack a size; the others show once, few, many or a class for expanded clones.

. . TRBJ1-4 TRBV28 CASSLGGTNEKLFF TGTGCCAGCAGTTTGGGGGGGACTAATGAAAAACTGTTTTTT
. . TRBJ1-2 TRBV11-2 CASSLELRNYGYTF TGTGCCAGCAGCTTAGAGCTCAGGAACTATGGCTACACCTTC
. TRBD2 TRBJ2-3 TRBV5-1 CASSYQTGTRTSTDTQYF TGCGCCAGCAGCTATCAGACCGGGACTAGAACTAGCACAGATACGCAGTATTTT
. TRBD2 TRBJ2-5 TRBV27 CASSLKREGTQYF TGTGCCAGCAGTTTAAAGCGGGAGGGGACCCAGTACTTC
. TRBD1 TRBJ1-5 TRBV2 CASSESTGVISNQPQHF TGTGCCAGCAGTGAATCGACAGGGGTTATTAGCAATCAGCCCCAGCATTTT
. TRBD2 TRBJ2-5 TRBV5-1 CASSLITSGPLETQYF TGCGCCAGCAGCTTGATTACTAGCGGCCCGTTGGAGACCCAGTACTTC
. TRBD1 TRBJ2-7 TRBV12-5 CASGLGPDRPHEQYF TGTGCTAGTGGTTTGGGCCCGGACAGGCCCCACGAGCAGTACTTC
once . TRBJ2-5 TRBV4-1 CASSQAFRGTFDQETQYF TGCGCCAGCAGCCAAGCCTTCCGGGGGACCTTCGACCAAGAGACCCAGTACTTC
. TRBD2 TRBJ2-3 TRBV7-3 CASSSTSGVGDTQYF TGTGCCAGCAGCTCCACTAGCGGGGTAGGGGATACGCAGTATTTT
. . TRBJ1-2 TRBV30 CAWIGEFPNYGYTF TGTGCCTGGATCGGGGAGTTTCCTAACTATGGCTACACCTTC
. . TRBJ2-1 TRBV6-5 CASSVNYNEQFF TGTGCCAGCAGTGTCAACTACAATGAGCAGTTCTTC
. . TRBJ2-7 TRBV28 CASIGGRKSSYEQYF TGTGCCAGCATCGGTGGGAGAAAGAGCTCCTACGAGCAGTACTTC
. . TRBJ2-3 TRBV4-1 CASSRTGAGEYTDTQYF TGCGCCAGCAGCCGCACGGGGGCGGGAGAATACACAGATACGCAGTATTTT
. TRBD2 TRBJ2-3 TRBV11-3 CASSLLGGATDTQYF TGTGCCAGCAGCTTATTGGGAGGGGCCACAGATACGCAGTATTTT
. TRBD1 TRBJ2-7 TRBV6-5 CASKQGQGIYEQYF TGTGCCAGCAAACAGGGACAGGGAATCTACGAGCAGTACTTC
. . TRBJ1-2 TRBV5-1 CASSLRTDTLYGYTF TGCGCCAGCAGCCTACGGACAGACACCCTCTATGGCTACACCTTC
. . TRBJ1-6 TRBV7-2 CASRDRDGSSYNSPLHF TGTGCCAGCAGAGACCGGGACGGGAGCTCCTATAATTCACCCCTCCACTTT
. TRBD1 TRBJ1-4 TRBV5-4 CASSLAEGTGIEKLFF TGTGCCAGCAGCTTGGCCGAGGGGACAGGGATAGAAAAACTGTTTTTT
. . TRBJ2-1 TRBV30 CAWSVGPRGEQFF TGTGCCTGGAGTGTAGGACCTCGGGGTGAGCAGTTCTTC
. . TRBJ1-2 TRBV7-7 CASSALLQENHYGYTF TGTGCCAGCAGCGCCCTACTACAGGAAAACCACTATGGCTACACCTTC
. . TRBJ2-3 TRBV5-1 CASSGASTDTQYF TGCGCCAGCAGTGGGGCTAGCACAGATACGCAGTATTTT
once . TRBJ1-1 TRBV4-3 CASSQGVQASTEAFF TGCGCCAGCAGCCAAGGGGTCCAGGCGAGCACTGAAGCTTTCTTT
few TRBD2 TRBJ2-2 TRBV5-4 CASSPVPGGGNTGELFF TGTGCCAGCAGCCCGGTCCCGGGGGGTGGGAACACCGGGGAGCTGTTTTTT
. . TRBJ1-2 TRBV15 CATSRDYEVGYGYTF TGTGCCACCAGCAGAGATTATGAGGTGGGCTATGGCTACACCTTC
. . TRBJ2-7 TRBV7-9 CASSSQGSYEQYF TGTGCCAGCAGCTCACAGGGAAGCTACGAGCAGTACTTC
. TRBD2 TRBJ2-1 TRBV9 CASSVGGAGGSLAYNEQFF TGTGCCAGCAGCGTAGGAGGGGCGGGAGGTAGCCTTGCCTACAATGAGCAGTTCTTC
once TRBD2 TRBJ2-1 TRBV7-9 CASSLAISGSYNEQFF TGTGCCAGCAGCTTAGCGATCAGCGGGAGCTACAATGAGCAGTTCTTC
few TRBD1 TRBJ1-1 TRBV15 CATQLWRGQGQAFF TGTGCCACGCAGCTGTGGAGGGGGCAGGGGCAAGCTTTCTTT
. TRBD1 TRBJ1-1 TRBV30 CAWTGTVNTEAFF TGTGCCTGGACCGGGACAGTGAACACTGAAGCTTTCTTT
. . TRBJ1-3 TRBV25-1 CASSERARGNTIYF TGTGCCAGCAGTGAGAGGGCCAGGGGAAACACCATATATTTT
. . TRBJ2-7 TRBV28 CASSLWGGHSYEQYF TGTGCCAGCAGTTTATGGGGGGGTCACTCCTACGAGCAGTACTTC
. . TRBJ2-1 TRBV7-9 CASSLGTSQGNEQFF TGTGCCAGCAGCTTAGGGACATCCCAGGGCAATGAGCAGTTCTTC